These 14 T cell receptor beta chains originate from one sample sequenced in a study of human T cells and chemical hapten exposure. Described time point: patch test 2, 6 weeks after DPC sensitization. This sample's treatment: therapeutic diphenylcyclopropenone sensitization with weekly scalp DPC. TCRdb independently ran MiXCR on the RACE reads; one entry per CDR3 protein. The sample carries 100,000 or so distinct CDR3 sequences, approximately 9.9% recorded once. Here the sequenced sample was whole blood, taken in connection with sensitization to the hapten diphenylcyclopropenone (DPC). Receptor source: a man aged 40-55 years with alopecia areata. Some clones in this sample may be carry-over from other donors' samples.

This clonotype showed up many times. The gene calls are TRBV29-1 and TRBJ2-3; D call uncertain. Germline CDR1 and CDR2: SQVTM and ANQGSEA. Trimming cost V 4 bases and J 4 bases, with 12 bases left between them. The CDR3 extends over 13 amino acids. The CDR3 DNA is TGCAGCGTTGCAGGAAGTGGCGCAGATACGCAGTATTTT. Amino acids: CSVAGSGADTQYF.

The CDR3: CASSQGQGNSPLHF. The CDR3, as DNA: TGTGCCAGCTCACAAGGACAGGGAAATTCACCCCTCCACTTT. The genes are TRBV18 and TRBJ1-6; TRBD1 agrees at 8 bases. The V segment lost 4 bases and the J segment 7 bases; nucleotides outside the gene matches: 3. Germline V CDR1 and CDR2: KGHSH, LQKENI. The CDR3 is 14 residues long.

CDR3 nucleotide sequence: TGTGCCAGCAGCCCCGTAGCGGGAGGGTACGAGCAGTACTTC. Translated: CASSPVAGGYEQYF. V gene TRBV4-2 combines with J gene TRBJ2-7; 11 bases line up with TRBD2. With 4 bases clipped from V and 4 bases from J, the junction kept 3 bases outside the gene matches. CDR1 LGHNA and CDR2 YNFKEQ come from the germline V gene. This CDR3 region has 14 residues.

This clonotype came up a few times. The V call is TRBV6-1, the J call TRBJ1-5, with D perhaps TRBD1 (5 bases). CDR3 length: 14 residues. Between the trimmed V and J ends, which lost 3 bases and 4 bases, there was a span of 10 bases. Germline loops: CDR1 MNHNS, CDR2 SASEGT. The CDR3 loop reads CASSEGQPNQPQHF. CDR3 sequence (DNA): TGTGCCAGCAGTGAGGGGCAGCCTAATCAGCCCCAGCATTTT.

V gene TRBV20-1 combines with J gene TRBJ2-3; no firm D call. Trimming shortened V by 1 base and J by 0 bases, and 2 bases separated the two germline ends. The CDR3 contains 12 residues. Per germline, CDR1 DFQATT and CDR2 SNEGSKA (reference sequence). CDR3 residues: CSARASTDTQYF. CDR3 nucleotides: TGCAGTGCTAGAGCTAGCACAGATACGCAGTATTTT.

The rearrangement joins TRBV27 to TRBJ2-3; TRBD2 matches 9 bases. V lost 6 bases and J lost 1; bases outside the gene matches: 5. CDR1 is MNHEY and CDR2 is SMNVEV in the germline V gene (reference sequence). The CDR3 is 15 residues long. In nucleotides, the CDR3 is TGTGCCAGCAGCCTCAGACTAGCGGGCACAGATACGCAGTATTTT. Amino acids: CASSLRLAGTDTQYF.

This clonotype has only a few counts. The J gene is TRBJ1-1, the V gene TRBV6-1; unclear D gene. CDR1 is MNHNS, CDR2 SASEGT, per germline. Trimming pared 2 bases from V and 4 bases from J, leaving 14 bases between. This CDR3 spans 15 amino acids. CDR3 coding DNA: TGTGCCAGCAGTGAATTAAATGGCGTTCGCACTGAAGCTTTCTTT. Protein product: CASSELNGVRTEAFF.

This clonotype has ten or more counts. At one of its ends the junction is not consistent with the germline gene, which may arise from a read error. The V call is TRBV12-5, the J call TRBJ2-1; no firm D call. The CDR3 extends over 11 amino acids. Germline V gives CDR1 LGHNT, CDR2 FRNRAP. The CDR3: CASGSFNEQFF. The CDR3, as DNA: TGTGCTAGTGGTTCCTTCAATGAGCAGTTCTTC.

This sequence joins TRBV15 and TRBJ2-7; no firm D call. This CDR3 has 13 amino acids. V lost 3 bases to trimming and J lost 11 bases, with 17 bases between them. The germline CDR1 and CDR2 sequences are LNHNV and YYDKDF (reference sequence). CDR3 sequence reads: CATSSDPDSPEYV. The CDR3 region has the DNA TGTGCCACCAGCAGTGACCCGGATTCTCCGGAGTACGTC.

This chain uses TRBV20-1 with TRBJ2-1; 10 nucleotides match TRBD2. The CDR3 runs 15 residues. V shed 6 bases, J shed 7 bases, and the junction held 12 bases outside the gene matches. Germline V gene data show CDR1 as DFQATT and CDR2 as SNEGSKA (reference sequence). The DNA of the CDR3 is TGCAGTGCCTCCACACTAGCGGGGTTCTCAAATGAGCAGTTCTTC. It encodes CSASTLAGFSNEQFF.

In this sample, this clonotype turned up a few times. The chain combines TRBV3-1 with TRBJ1-2, with D unresolved. Trimming left V 1 base short and J 9 bases short, with 9 bases between. CDR3 length equals 12 residues. The germline V gene has CDR1 LGHDT and CDR2 YNNKEL (reference sequence). The CDR3 region is CASSQGPGSYTF. In DNA, the CDR3 is TGTGCCAGCAGCCAAGGACCCGGGAGCTACACCTTC.

The chain combines TRBV27 with TRBJ2-3, with D perhaps matching TRBD1 (6 bases). Germline values: CDR1 MNHEY, CDR2 SMNVEV (reference sequence). V was trimmed by 5 bases and J by 6 bases, leaving 15 bases between them. The CDR3 has 14 amino acids. CDR3 protein: CASSLRRGLDTQYF. Written as DNA, the CDR3 is TGTGCCAGCAGTCTCCGTAGGGGGTTGGATACGCAGTATTTT.

This clonotype was detected many times. The chain joins TRBV5-1 to TRBJ1-4, with 11 bases fitting TRBD1. Germline V lookup: CDR1 SGHRS, CDR2 YFSETQ. The CDR3 length is 16 residues. The V segment lost 5 bases and the J segment 5 bases; nucleotides outside the gene matches: 8. CDR3 sequence: CASSLLGQGANEKLFF. The CDR3, as DNA: TGCGCCAGCAGTTTACTAGGACAGGGGGCAAATGAAAAACTGTTTTTT. The full variable domain, with the rest looked up from reference TRBV5-1 and TRBJ1-4, is KAGVTQTPRYLIKTRGQQVTLSCSPISGHRSVSWYQQTPGQGLQFLFEYFSETQRNKGNFPGRFSGRQFSNSRSEMNVSTLELGDSALYLCASSLLGQGANEKLFFGSGTQLSVL.

V is TRBV6-2 or TRBV6-3 and J is TRBJ2-7; the D is unclear. Trimming cost V 5 bases and J 5 bases, with 10 bases left between them. The germline gives CDR1 MNHEY, CDR2 SVGEGT. This CDR3 region has 12 residues. The CDR3 protein is CASSDLKNEQYV. The CDR3 bases are TGTGCCAGCAGTGACTTGAAGAACGAGCAGTACGTC.